This T cell receptor (beta chain) was obtained from a study of blood T cell repertoires in COVID-19. Measured with immunoSEQ multiplex PCR; TCRdb has only the in-frame clones, and not every one. The table records under 250,000 clones, approximately 83% of them present only once. The material sequenced was peripheral blood. The source is a woman in her 30s who had recovered from COVID-19.

CDR3 sequence (DNA): TGTGCCTGGAGGGACAGGAACACTGGAAACACCATATATTTT. Its protein product is CAWRDRNTGNTIYF. V and J are TRBV30 and TRBJ1-3, with TRBD1 matching 7 bases. CDR3 length equals 14 residues. Looked up from germline, CDR1 is GTSNPN and CDR2 is SVGIG (reference sequence). The ends lost 3 bases at V and 2 bases at J; junction bases unmatched: 4.